A single sample gave rise to the 20 T cell receptor beta chains below, sequenced in a study of blood T cell repertoires in COVID-19. The protocol was immunoSEQ multiplex PCR, while the TCRdb copy is restricted to in-frame clones and leaves out a portion. The sample carries 200,000 to 300,000 clones, approximately 90% recorded once. Sequenced input: peripheral blood. The receptor source for this set is a middle-aged woman who had recovered from COVID-19.

This chain links TRBV6-5 with TRBJ2-7; D might be TRBD2 (6 bases). V was clipped by 8 bases and J by 0 bases, with 17 bases between them. CDR1 MNHEY and CDR2 SVGAGI come from the germline V gene. CDR3 length: 15 residues. This chain's CDR3 is CASLAASAGSYEQYV. For the CDR3, the DNA is TGTGCCAGCCTTGCGGCTAGCGCCGGCTCCTACGAGCAGTACGTC.

This clone was found a few times. The chain recombines TRBV6-2 or TRBV6-3 with TRBJ2-1; 8 nucleotides line up with TRBD1. In germline, CDR1 is MNHEY, CDR2 SVGEGT. The ends lost 5 bases at V and 6 bases at J; junction bases unmatched: 9. The CDR3 contains 15 residues. The CDR3, as DNA: TGTGCCAGCAGTACCGGCAGGGGGCCCGGCAATGAGCAGTTCTTC. Its translation is CASSTGRGPGNEQFF.

This rearrangement joins TRBV14 to TRBJ1-1; possibly TRBD1 for D (5 bases). Trimming pared 4 bases from V and 7 bases from J, leaving 19 bases between. CDR1 and CDR2 (germline): SGHDN, FVKESK. CDR3 length: 15 residues. This CDR3 is CASSPVGGMGGEAFF. The CDR3 nucleotides are TGTGCCAGCAGCCCCGTGGGGGGGATGGGGGGTGAAGCTTTCTTT.

The genes are TRBV11-3 and TRBJ1-1, with D maybe TRBD1 (5 bases). The V end lost 5 bases, the J end lost 8 bases, and 9 bases lay between the germline ends. Germline CDR1 reads SGHNT; CDR2 reads YENEEA. The CDR3 has 11 amino acids. The CDR3 nucleotides read TGTGCCAGCAGCAAGGGGTCCGAAGCTTTCTTT. Translated: CASSKGSEAFF.

The chain is built from TRBV10-3 and TRBJ1-2; 10 bases are a match to TRBD1. V dropped 6 bases and J dropped 5; count of bases not matched to a gene: 6. CDR1 is ENHRY, CDR2 SYGVKD, per germline. The CDR3 has 14 amino acids. The CDR3 DNA follows: TGTGCCATCAGGGGGACAGGGGAGCGGTATGGCTACACCTTC. Its translation is CAIRGTGERYGYTF.

Concerning this clone itself: Other DNA sequences within the sample encode an identical CDR3. The chain recombines TRBV7-2 with TRBJ2-2, with D perhaps TRBD2 (5 bases). Trimming removed 1 base from V and 5 bases from J, with 8 bases in between. The CDR3 consists of 14 residues. The germline V gene has CDR1 SGHTA and CDR2 FQGNSA. CDR3 coding DNA: TGTGCCAGCAGCTTAGGGGGAGTGACCGGGGAGCTGTTTTTT. This codes for CASSLGGVTGELFF.

This clone was recorded a few times. This chain links TRBV5-1 with TRBJ1-2, with TRBD1 as a possible D gene (6 bases). The CDR3 extends over 15 amino acids. Per the germline V gene, CDR1 is SGHRS and CDR2 is YFSETQ. V shed 0 bases and J shed 4 bases, with 13 bases lying between them. CDR3 amino acids: CASSLGGTGPYGYTF. The DNA for the CDR3 is TGCGCCAGCAGCTTGGGGGGAACAGGGCCCTATGGCTACACCTTC. The full variable domain, rest sourced from reference TRBV5-1 and TRBJ1-2, is KAGVTQTPRYLIKTRGQQVTLSCSPISGHRSVSWYQQTPGQGLQFLFEYFSETQRNKGNFPGRFSGRQFSNSRSEMNVSTLELGDSALYLCASSLGGTGPYGYTFGSGTRLTVV.

V gene TRBV29-1 combines with J gene TRBJ1-1; tentatively, D is TRBD1 (5 bases). Per the germline V gene, CDR1 is SQVTM and CDR2 is ANQGSEA. V shed 6 bases and J shed 0 bases, with 11 bases lying between them. CDR3 size: 13 residues. CDR3 sequence reads: CSVSAGMNTEAFF. The CDR3 DNA reads TGCAGCGTCTCGGCAGGGATGAACACTGAAGCTTTCTTT.

The CDR3 here is CASIGTADSPLHF. CDR3 DNA: TGCGCCAGCATCGGGACAGCTGATTCACCCCTCCACTTT. This chain joins TRBV10-2 and TRBJ1-6, with 7 bases fitting TRBD1. The CDR3 loop spans 13 amino acids. Trimming removed 7 bases from V and 8 bases from J; junction bases left unmatched: 5. CDR1 WSHSY and CDR2 SAAADI come from the germline V gene.

This chain links TRBV24-1 with TRBJ1-2, with 10 bases aligning to TRBD1. The CDR3 has 13 residues. After removal of 2 bases from V and 8 bases from J, the junction contained 1 base not matched to a gene. From germline, CDR1 is KGHDR and CDR2 SFDVKD. In nucleotides, the CDR3 is TGTGCCACCAGTGATTGGACAGGGGGGGGCTACACCTTC. Amino acids: CATSDWTGGGYTF.

CDR3 in DNA: TGCAGCGTACCCAACCAAAGGACAGGCTATGGCTACACCTTC. This gives the protein CSVPNQRTGYGYTF. This chain connects TRBV29-1 to TRBJ1-2, with TRBD1 matching over 7 bases. CDR3 length: 14 amino acids. The V segment lost 6 bases and the J segment 4 bases; nucleotides outside the gene matches: 11. Germline V gene lookup returns CDR1 SQVTM and CDR2 ANQGSEA.

The V and J genes are TRBV28 and TRBJ1-4, with TRBD1 matching over 12 bases. This CDR3 has 18 residues. V lost 3 bases to trimming and J lost 3 bases; unmatched junction nucleotides: 8. CDR1 and CDR2 from the germline V gene are MDHEN and SYDVKM. The CDR3 bases are TGTGCCAGCAGTTTTGGGACAGGGGGCTTGCGATCTAATGAAAAACTGTTTTTT. It specifies CASSFGTGGLRSNEKLFF.

This chain uses TRBV24-1 with TRBJ2-3; D possibly corresponds to TRBD2 (7 bases). The CDR3 is 15 amino acids. The germline V and J ends were trimmed by 4 bases and 6 bases, with 16 bases remaining between them. Per germline, CDR1 KGHDR and CDR2 SFDVKD. DNA of the CDR3: TGTGCCACCAGTGACGTTCGGGGGGCAGCGGATACGCAGTATTTT. Protein: CATSDVRGAADTQYF.

The chain links TRBV5-4 to TRBJ2-5; 10 bases agree with TRBD2. V shed 4 bases, J shed 3 bases, and the junction held 3 bases outside the gene matches. Germline values: CDR1 SGHNT, CDR2 YYREEE (reference sequence). CDR3 length: 14 residues. The CDR3 spells CASSLAGAKETQYF. DNA of the CDR3: TGTGCCAGCAGCCTAGCGGGGGCGAAAGAGACCCAGTACTTC.

The gene calls are TRBV5-1 and TRBJ2-7, with TRBD1 matching over 7 bases. Per germline, CDR1 SGHRS and CDR2 YFSETQ. CDR3 length equals 14 residues. With 4 bases clipped from V and 3 bases from J, the junction kept 7 bases outside the gene matches. The CDR3: CASSPFRDSYEQYF. In DNA, the CDR3 is TGCGCCAGCAGCCCATTCCGGGACAGCTACGAGCAGTACTTC.

The chain joins TRBV9 to TRBJ1-2; D is undetermined. V gave up 3 bases and J gave up 2 bases, with 8 bases separating them. Germline CDR1 is SGDLS and CDR2 is YYNGEE. The CDR3 has 13 amino acids. CDR3 region: CASSASVNYGYTF. The CDR3 DNA is TGTGCCAGCAGCGCCAGCGTGAACTATGGCTACACCTTC.

This clone was picked up a small number of times. The chain employs TRBV2 and TRBJ2-2; D gene uncertain. Trimming shortened V by 3 bases and J by 6 bases, and 8 bases separated the two germline ends. In germline, CDR1 is SNHLY, CDR2 FYNNEI. CDR3 size: 13 residues. The CDR3 region has the DNA TGTGCCAGCAGTGATGCGGTTCCCGGGGAGCTGTTTTTT. As protein: CASSDAVPGELFF.

The chain carries TRBV4-2 and TRBJ2-7, with 12 nucleotides matching TRBD2. The CDR3 sequence is 16 residues long. Per the germline V gene, CDR1 is LGHNA and CDR2 is YNFKEQ. The junction had 8 bases not matched to a gene; V was cut back by 4 bases and J by 4 bases. The CDR3 reads CASSRAPSGRGYEQYF. The DNA of the CDR3 is TGTGCCAGCAGCCGGGCCCCTAGCGGGAGGGGGTACGAGCAGTACTTC.

This chain joins TRBV5-1 and TRBJ2-7; 9 bases align to TRBD1. V was pared by 0 bases and J by 0 bases, with 4 bases of the junction left unmatched. Germline V gene data show CDR1 as SGHRS and CDR2 as YFSETQ. The CDR3 is 16 residues long. CDR3 DNA: TGCGCCAGCAGCTTGGGGGACAGGGCCCACTCCTACGAGCAGTACTTC. Translating it yields CASSLGDRAHSYEQYF. Using reference TRBV5-1 and TRBJ2-7 for the parts outside the CDR3, the full variable domain is KAGVTQTPRYLIKTRGQQVTLSCSPISGHRSVSWYQQTPGQGLQFLFEYFSETQRNKGNFPGRFSGRQFSNSRSEMNVSTLELGDSALYLCASSLGDRAHSYEQYFGPGTRLTVT.

The CDR3 spells CASSPLAGGGTDTQYF. The CDR3 nucleotides are TGTGCCAGCTCGCCCCTAGCGGGGGGTGGCACAGATACGCAGTATTTT. The chain joins TRBV18 to TRBJ2-3, with 11 bases fitting TRBD2. V shed 6 bases, J shed 1 base, and the junction held 6 bases outside the gene matches. The germline V gene has CDR1 KGHSH and CDR2 LQKENI. The CDR3 has 16 amino acids.